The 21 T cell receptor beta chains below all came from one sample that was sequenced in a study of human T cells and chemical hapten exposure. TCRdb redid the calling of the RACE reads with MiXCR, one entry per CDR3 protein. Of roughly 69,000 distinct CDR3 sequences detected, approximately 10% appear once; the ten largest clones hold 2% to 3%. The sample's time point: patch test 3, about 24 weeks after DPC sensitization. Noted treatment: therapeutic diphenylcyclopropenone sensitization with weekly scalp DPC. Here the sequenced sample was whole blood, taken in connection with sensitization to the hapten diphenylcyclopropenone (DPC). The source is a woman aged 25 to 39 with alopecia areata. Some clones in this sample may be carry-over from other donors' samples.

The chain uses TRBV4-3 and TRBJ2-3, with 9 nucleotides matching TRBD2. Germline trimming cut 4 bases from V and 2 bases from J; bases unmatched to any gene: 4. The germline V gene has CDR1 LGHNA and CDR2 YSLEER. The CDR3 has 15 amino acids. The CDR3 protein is CASSLAGAPTDTQYF. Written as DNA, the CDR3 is TGCGCCAGCAGCCTAGCGGGGGCCCCCACAGATACGCAGTATTTT.

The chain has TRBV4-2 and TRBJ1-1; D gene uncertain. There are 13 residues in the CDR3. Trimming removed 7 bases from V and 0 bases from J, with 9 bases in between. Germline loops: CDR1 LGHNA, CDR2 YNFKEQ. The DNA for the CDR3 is TGTGCCAGCATAGGGCAGCTGAACACTGAAGCTTTCTTT. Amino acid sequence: CASIGQLNTEAFF.

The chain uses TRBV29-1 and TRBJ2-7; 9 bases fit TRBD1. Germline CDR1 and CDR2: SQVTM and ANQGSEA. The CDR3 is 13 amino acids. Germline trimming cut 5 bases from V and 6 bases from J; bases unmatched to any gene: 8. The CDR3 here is CSVLGTGYPEQYF. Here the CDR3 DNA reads TGCAGCGTTTTGGGGACAGGGTACCCCGAGCAGTACTTC.

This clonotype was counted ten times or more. The CDR3 here is CASSFAANEQFF. The CDR3 bases are TGTGCCAGCAGCTTCGCAGCCAATGAGCAGTTCTTC. This chain joins TRBV7-2 and TRBJ2-1; D gene uncertain. The V and J ends lost 3 bases and 6 bases respectively, with 6 bases between them. In germline, CDR1 is SGHTA, CDR2 FQGNSA. This CDR3 is 12 amino acids long.

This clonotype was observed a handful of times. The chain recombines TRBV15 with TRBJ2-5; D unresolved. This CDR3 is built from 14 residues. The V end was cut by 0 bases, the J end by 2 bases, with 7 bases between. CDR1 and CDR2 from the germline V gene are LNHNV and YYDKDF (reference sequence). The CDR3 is CATSRDRAQETQYF. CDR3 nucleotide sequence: TGTGCCACCAGCAGAGATAGAGCGCAAGAGACCCAGTACTTC.

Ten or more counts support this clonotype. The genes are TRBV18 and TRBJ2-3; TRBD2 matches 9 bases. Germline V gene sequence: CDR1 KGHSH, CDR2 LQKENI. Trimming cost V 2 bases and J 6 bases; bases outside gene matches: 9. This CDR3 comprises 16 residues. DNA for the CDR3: TGTGCCAGCTCACCATTTAGCGGGGGCAACCGGGATACGCAGTATTTT. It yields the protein CASSPFSGGNRDTQYF.

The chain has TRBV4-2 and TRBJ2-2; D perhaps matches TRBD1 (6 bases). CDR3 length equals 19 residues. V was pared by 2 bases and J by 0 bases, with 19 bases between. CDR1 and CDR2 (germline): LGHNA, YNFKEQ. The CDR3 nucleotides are TGTGCCAGCAGCCAAAAAGACGACAGGACCTTCGCGAACACCGGGGAGCTGTTTTTT. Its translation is CASSQKDDRTFANTGELFF.

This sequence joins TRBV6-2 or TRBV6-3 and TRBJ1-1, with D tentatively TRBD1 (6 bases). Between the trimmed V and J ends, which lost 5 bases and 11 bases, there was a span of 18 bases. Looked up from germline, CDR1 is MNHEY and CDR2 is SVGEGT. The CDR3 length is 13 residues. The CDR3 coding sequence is TGTGCCAGCAGTCTTACCAGGTCTCAGGGGGCTTTCTTT. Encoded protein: CASSLTRSQGAFF.

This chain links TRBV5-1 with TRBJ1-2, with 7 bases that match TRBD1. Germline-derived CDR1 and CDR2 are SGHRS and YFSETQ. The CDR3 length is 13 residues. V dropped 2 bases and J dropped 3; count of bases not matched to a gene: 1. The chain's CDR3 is CASSFQGDYGYTF. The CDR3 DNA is TGCGCCAGCAGCTTCCAGGGGGACTATGGCTACACCTTC.

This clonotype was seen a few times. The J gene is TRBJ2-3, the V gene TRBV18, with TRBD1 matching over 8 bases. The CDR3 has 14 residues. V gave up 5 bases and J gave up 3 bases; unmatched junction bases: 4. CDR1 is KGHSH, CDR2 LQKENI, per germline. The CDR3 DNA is TGTGCCAGCTCAACCCGACAGGGGACAGATACGCAGTATTTT. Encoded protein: CASSTRQGTDTQYF.

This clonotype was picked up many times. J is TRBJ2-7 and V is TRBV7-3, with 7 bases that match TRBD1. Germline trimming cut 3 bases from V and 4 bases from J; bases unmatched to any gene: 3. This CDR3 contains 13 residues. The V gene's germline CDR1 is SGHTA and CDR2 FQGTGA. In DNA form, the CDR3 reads TGTGCCAGCAGCTTTGACAGGGCTTACGAGCAGTACTTC. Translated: CASSFDRAYEQYF. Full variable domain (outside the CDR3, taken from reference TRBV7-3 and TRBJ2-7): GAGVSQTPSNKVTEKGKYVELRCDPISGHTALYWYRQSLGQGPEFLIYFQGTGAADDSGLPNDRFFAVRPEGSVSTLKIQRTERGDSAVYLCASSFDRAYEQYFGPGTRLTVT.

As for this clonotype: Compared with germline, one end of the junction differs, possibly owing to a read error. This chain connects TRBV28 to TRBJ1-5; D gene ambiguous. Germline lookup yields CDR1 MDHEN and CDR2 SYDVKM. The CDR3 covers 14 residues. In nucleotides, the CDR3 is TGTGCCAGCAGTTTACCCGGTAGCTATCAGCCCCAGCATTTT. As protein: CASSLPGSYQPQHF.

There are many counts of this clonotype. Here the CDR3 reads CASSPPNNYGYTF. The CDR3 coding sequence is TGTGCCAGCTCACCACCGAATAACTATGGCTACACCTTC. The rearrangement joins TRBV18 to TRBJ1-2; D unclear. The germline V gene has CDR1 KGHSH and CDR2 LQKENI. The CDR3 is 13 amino acids. Deletions cut 0 bases from V and 1 base from J, with 3 bases between.

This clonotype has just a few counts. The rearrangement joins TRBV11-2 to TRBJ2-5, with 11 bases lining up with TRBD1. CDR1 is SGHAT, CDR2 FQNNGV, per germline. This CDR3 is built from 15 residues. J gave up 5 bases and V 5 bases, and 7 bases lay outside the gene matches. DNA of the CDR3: TGTGCCAGCAGCGACGCCGGGACAGGGGGGGAGACCCAGTACTTC. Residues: CASSDAGTGGETQYF.

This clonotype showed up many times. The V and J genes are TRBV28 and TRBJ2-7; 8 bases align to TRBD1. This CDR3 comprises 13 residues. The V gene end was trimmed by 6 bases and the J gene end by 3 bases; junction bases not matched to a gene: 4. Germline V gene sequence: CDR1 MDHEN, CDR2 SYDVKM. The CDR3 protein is CASSSGQGYEQYF. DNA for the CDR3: TGTGCCAGCAGCTCCGGACAGGGCTACGAGCAGTACTTC.

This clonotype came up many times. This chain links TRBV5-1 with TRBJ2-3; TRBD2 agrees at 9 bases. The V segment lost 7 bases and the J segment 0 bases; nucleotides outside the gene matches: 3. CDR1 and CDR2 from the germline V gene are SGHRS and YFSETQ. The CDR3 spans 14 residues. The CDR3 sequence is CASRSGSSTDTQYF. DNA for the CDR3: TGCGCCAGCCGTAGCGGGAGCAGCACAGATACGCAGTATTTT.

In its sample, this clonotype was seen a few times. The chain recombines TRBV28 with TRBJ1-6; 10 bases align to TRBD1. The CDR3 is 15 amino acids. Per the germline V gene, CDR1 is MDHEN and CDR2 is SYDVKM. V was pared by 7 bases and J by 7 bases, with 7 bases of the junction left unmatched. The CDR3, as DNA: TGTGCCAGCACAGGGGACAGGGGCTCCAATTCACCCCTCCACTTT. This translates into CASTGDRGSNSPLHF. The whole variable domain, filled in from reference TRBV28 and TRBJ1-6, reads DVKVTQSSRYLVKRTGEKVFLECVQDMDHENMFWYRQDPGLGLRLIYFSYDVKMKEKGDIPEGYSVSREKKERFSLILESASTNQTSMYLCASTGDRGSNSPLHFGNGTRLTVT.

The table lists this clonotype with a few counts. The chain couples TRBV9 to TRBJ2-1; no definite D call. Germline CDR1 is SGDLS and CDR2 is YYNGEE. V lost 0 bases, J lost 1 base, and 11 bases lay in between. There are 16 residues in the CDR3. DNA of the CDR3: TGTGCCAGCAGCGTAGGGGTCAGCCAGTCCTACAATGAGCAGTTCTTC. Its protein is CASSVGVSQSYNEQFF. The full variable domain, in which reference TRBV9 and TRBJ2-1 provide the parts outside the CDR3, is DSGVTQTPKHLITATGQRVTLRCSPRSGDLSVYWYQQSLDQGLQFLIQYYNGEERAKGNILERFSAQQFPDLHSELNLSSLELGDSALYFCASSVGVSQSYNEQFFGPGTRLTVL.

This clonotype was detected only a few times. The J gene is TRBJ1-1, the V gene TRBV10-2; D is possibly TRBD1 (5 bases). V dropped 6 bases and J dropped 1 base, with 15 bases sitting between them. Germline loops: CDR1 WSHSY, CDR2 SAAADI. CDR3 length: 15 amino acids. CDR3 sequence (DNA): TGCGCCAGCAGGGAACGCAGGGACCCGAACACTGAAGCTTTCTTT. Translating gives CASRERRDPNTEAFF.

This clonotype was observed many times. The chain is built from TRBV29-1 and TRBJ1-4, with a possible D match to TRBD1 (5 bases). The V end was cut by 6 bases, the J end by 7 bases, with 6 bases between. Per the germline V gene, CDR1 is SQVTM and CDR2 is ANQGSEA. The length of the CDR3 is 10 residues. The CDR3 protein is CSVGREKLFF. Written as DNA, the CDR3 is TGCAGCGTGGGACGTGAAAAACTGTTTTTT.

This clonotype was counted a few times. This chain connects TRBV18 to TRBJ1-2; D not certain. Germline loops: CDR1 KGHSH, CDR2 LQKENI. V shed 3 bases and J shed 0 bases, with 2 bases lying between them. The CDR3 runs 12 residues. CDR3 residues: CASSPANYGYTF. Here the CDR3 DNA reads TGTGCCAGCTCACCCGCTAACTATGGCTACACCTTC.